This TCR beta chain derives from a study of T cell responses to AZD1222 COVID-19 vaccine. The germline gives CDR1 MNHNS, CDR2 SASEGT. This CDR3 has 15 amino acids. The V gene lost 2 bases and the J gene lost 1 base, with 10 bases spanning the gap. Points on this clone: Its antigen is unidentified.

The protocol was immunoSEQ multiplex PCR, while the TCRdb copy is restricted to in-frame clones and leaves out a portion. Here the sample spans approximately 170,000 clones, about 91% being singletons. The study, taken as a whole, reports: Donors were largely white British and mainly female; clonal diversity was possibly underestimated.

The source material was peripheral blood, sampled on day 0 of AZD1222 vaccination. This clonotype was obtained from an adult in good health. V is TRBV6-1 and J is TRBJ2-3; D perhaps matches TRBD2 (6 bases). CDR3 sequence (DNA): TGTGCCAGCAGTGAATGGGCTAGCGGCACAGATACGCAGTATTTT. Translation: CASSEWASGTDTQYF.